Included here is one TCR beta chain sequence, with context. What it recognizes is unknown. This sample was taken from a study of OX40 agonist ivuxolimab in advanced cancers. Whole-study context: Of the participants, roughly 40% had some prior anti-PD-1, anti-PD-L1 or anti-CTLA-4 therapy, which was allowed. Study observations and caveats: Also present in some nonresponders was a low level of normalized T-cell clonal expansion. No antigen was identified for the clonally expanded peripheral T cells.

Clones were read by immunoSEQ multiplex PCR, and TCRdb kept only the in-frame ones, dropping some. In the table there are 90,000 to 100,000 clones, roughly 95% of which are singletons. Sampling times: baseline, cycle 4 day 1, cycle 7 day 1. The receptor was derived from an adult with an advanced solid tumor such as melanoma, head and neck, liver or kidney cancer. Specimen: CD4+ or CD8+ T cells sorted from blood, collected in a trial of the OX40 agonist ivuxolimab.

Here the CDR3 reads CASHSGVAYNEQFF. The CDR3, as DNA: TGTGCCAGCCATAGCGGGGTAGCCTACAATGAGCAGTTCTTC. The J gene is TRBJ2-1, the V gene TRBV25-1; 8 bases fit TRBD2. The length of the CDR3 is 14 residues. The germline CDR1 and CDR2 sequences are MGHDK and SYGVNS. V gave up 8 bases and J gave up 2 bases; unmatched junction bases: 5.